One and the same sample provided the 30 T cell receptor beta chains below, sequenced in a study of blood T cell repertoires in COVID-19. Sequenced by immunoSEQ multiplex PCR; TCRdb stores in-frame clones only, minus some. The profile shows roughly 250,000 clones, approximately 86% of them singletons. The sample comprised PBMCs or T cells enriched from blood (not recorded which). The receptor set was obtained from a woman aged 45-60 years who had recovered from COVID-19.

This chain joins TRBV13 and TRBJ1-2; D is uncertain. The CDR3 has 15 residues. Trimming cost V 0 bases and J 6 bases, with 14 bases left between them. Germline-derived CDR1 and CDR2 are PRHDT and FYEKMQ (reference sequence). CDR3 sequence: CASSLGPGKEDGYTF. In DNA, the CDR3 is TGTGCCAGCAGCTTAGGTCCCGGCAAAGAGGATGGCTACACCTTC.

This clone was seen just once. The V gene is TRBV2, the J gene TRBJ2-1; unclear D gene. Germline lookup yields CDR1 SNHLY and CDR2 FYNNEI. The V and J ends lost 10 bases and 7 bases respectively, with 23 bases between them. The CDR3 spans 15 residues. The CDR3: CATSSRLVAWNEQFF. In nucleotides, the CDR3 is TGTGCCACCTCCTCCAGGTTGGTTGCCTGGAATGAGCAGTTCTTC.

This clone was counted between two and nine times. The J gene is TRBJ2-5, the V gene TRBV3-1 (or the pseudogene TRBV3-2), with 8 bases fitting TRBD1. Per the germline V gene, CDR1 is LGHDT and CDR2 is YNNKEL (reference sequence). With 1 base clipped from V and 5 bases from J, the junction kept 9 bases outside the gene matches. The CDR3 contains 16 residues. DNA of the CDR3: TGTGCCAGCAGCCAAGGTTGGCAGGGGGCGTGGGAGACCCAGTACTTC. It codes for CASSQGWQGAWETQYF.

The V and J genes are TRBV3-1 (or the pseudogene TRBV3-2) and TRBJ2-1; maybe TRBD2 (5 bases). Germline CDR1 reads LGHDT; CDR2 reads YNNKEL (reference sequence). V dropped 5 bases and J dropped 6 bases, with 11 bases sitting between them. The CDR3 contains 13 residues. CDR3 nucleotides: TGTGCCAGCAGCACACTAGGGTTCAATGAGCAGTTCTTC. Encoded protein: CASSTLGFNEQFF.

This clone was counted once. A read error may produce the germline difference seen at one junction end. The chain uses TRBV19 and TRBJ2-2; TRBD2 matches 7 bases. Germline values: CDR1 LNHDA, CDR2 SQIVND (reference sequence). The CDR3 consists of 14 residues. The CDR3 nucleotides are TGTGCCACTAGTAGCGCGGGAGACACCGGGGAGCTGTTTTTT. This codes for CATSSAGDTGELFF.

V gene TRBV29-1 combines with J gene TRBJ2-2; TRBD1 might be the D (7 bases). Germline V gene sequence: CDR1 SQVTM, CDR2 ANQGSEA. The V end lost 6 bases, the J end lost 0 bases, and 11 bases lay between the germline ends. The CDR3 is 14 amino acids. The CDR3 is CSVRDSANTGELFF. DNA of the CDR3: TGCAGCGTGCGGGACAGCGCGAACACCGGGGAGCTGTTTTTT.

The chain links TRBV9 to TRBJ2-2; 8 bases match TRBD2. Germline values: CDR1 SGDLS, CDR2 YYNGEE. The trim removed 0 bases at V and 1 base at J, leaving 8 bases unmatched. This CDR3 comprises 18 residues. In DNA, the CDR3 is TGTGCCAGCAGCGTAGCTTTTCGGGGGGGTCGGAACACCGGGGAGCTGTTTTTT. It translates to CASSVAFRGGRNTGELFF.

The chain uses TRBV5-1 and TRBJ2-7; 9 bases agree with TRBD1. Germline trimming cut 5 bases from V and 4 bases from J; bases unmatched to any gene: 4. Germline CDR1 reads SGHRS; CDR2 reads YFSETQ. There are 13 residues in the CDR3. Written as DNA, the CDR3 is TGCGCCAGCAGGACGGGACAGGGTTACGAGCAGTACTTC. This codes for CASRTGQGYEQYF.

This chain uses TRBV7-7 with TRBJ1-4, with 8 positions matching TRBD1. Germline V gene sequence: CDR1 SSHAT, CDR2 FNYEAQ (reference sequence). The CDR3 length is 15 residues. The CDR3 nucleotides read TGTGCTAGGGACAGGCCTGCCACAACTAATGAAAAACTGTTTTTT. Translating it yields CARDRPATTNEKLFF.

The V call is TRBV28, the J call TRBJ1-4; D call uncertain. Trimming left V 3 bases short and J 0 bases short, with 8 bases between. Germline CDR1 reads MDHEN; CDR2 reads SYDVKM. The CDR3 loop spans 15 amino acids. The CDR3 sequence is CASSFFRATNEKLFF. CDR3 coding DNA: TGTGCCAGCAGTTTTTTCCGGGCAACTAATGAAAAACTGTTTTTT.

The DNA for the CDR3 is TGTGCCAGTACCGCTGACCTGGCGGGAGGAGATACGCAGTATTTT. Protein product: CASTADLAGGDTQYF. V is TRBV19 and J is TRBJ2-3, with 8 nucleotides matching TRBD2. Germline CDR1 LNHDA, CDR2 SQIVND (reference sequence). The V and J ends lost 7 bases and 5 bases, in that order; junction bases with no gene match: 11. CDR3 length equals 15 residues. The full variable domain, with the rest looked up from reference TRBV19 and TRBJ2-3, is DGGITQSPKYLFRKEGQNVTLSCEQNLNHDAMYWYRQDPGQGLRLIYYSQIVNDFQKGDIAEGYSVSREKKESFPLTVTSAQKNPTAFYLCASTADLAGGDTQYFGPGTRLTVL.

The gene calls are TRBV29-1 and TRBJ1-2; D possibly corresponds to TRBD1 (5 bases). This CDR3 has 13 amino acids. Germline values: CDR1 SQVTM, CDR2 ANQGSEA. V lost 0 bases to trimming and J lost 2 bases, with 7 bases between them. CDR3: CSVEEPGNYGYTF. In DNA form, the CDR3 reads TGCAGCGTTGAAGAGCCAGGGAACTATGGCTACACCTTC.

This clone has only one observation. The V and J genes are TRBV19 and TRBJ1-2, with 8 bases aligning to TRBD1. The germline gives CDR1 LNHDA, CDR2 SQIVND (reference sequence). This CDR3 has 13 amino acids. Trimming removed 7 bases from V and 4 bases from J; junction bases left unmatched: 5. CDR3 in DNA: TGTGCCAGTACCCAGACAGGGGCCTATGGCTACACCTTC. Its translation is CASTQTGAYGYTF.

CDR3 nucleotides: TGTGCCAGCAGCCCTAGGACAGATACGCAGTATTTT. Its protein product is CASSPRTDTQYF. The V gene is TRBV27, the J gene TRBJ2-3; D is unresolved. Trimming removed 6 bases at V and 3 bases at J, with 7 bases between. Germline CDR1 and CDR2: MNHEY and SMNVEV (reference sequence). This CDR3 is 12 amino acids long.

The chain employs TRBV3-1 (or the pseudogene TRBV3-2) and TRBJ2-1; D remains ambiguous. Germline V gives CDR1 LGHDT, CDR2 YNNKEL (reference sequence). The length of the CDR3 is 18 residues. V dropped 4 bases and J dropped 0 bases, with 19 bases sitting between them. CDR3 DNA: TGTGCCAGCAGCCCTCTACTGAAAGACACCTACTCCTACAATGAGCAGTTCTTC. Protein sequence: CASSPLLKDTYSYNEQFF.

This clone was recorded only once. The chain uses TRBV3-1 (or the pseudogene TRBV3-2) and TRBJ1-4, with D possibly being TRBD1 (5 bases). The CDR3 has 14 residues. Deletions cut 1 base from V and 8 bases from J, with 11 bases between. CDR1 and CDR2 (germline): LGHDT, YNNKEL (reference sequence). The CDR3 coding sequence is TGTGCCAGCAGCCAAGGATTAGGGGCAGAAAAACTGTTTTTT. Translated, it gives CASSQGLGAEKLFF.

By proportion, this clone is medium-sized. The J gene is TRBJ1-3, the V gene TRBV27; D is undetermined. CDR3 length: 15 residues. Trimming took off 3 bases at V and 2 bases at J, with 11 bases between the two ends. Germline CDR1 is MNHEY and CDR2 is SMNVEV (reference sequence). The CDR3 here is CASSFRLAAGNTIYF. The CDR3 nucleotides are TGTGCCAGCAGTTTTCGGCTGGCGGCTGGAAACACCATATATTTT.

The V gene is TRBV2, the J gene TRBJ1-1; no definite D call. Germline CDR1 is SNHLY and CDR2 is FYNNEI. With 5 bases removed from V and 5 bases from J, the gap between germline ends came to 6 bases. The CDR3 consists of 11 residues. DNA for the CDR3: TGTGCCAGCAGTCCCAGTACTGAAGCTTTCTTT. This translates into CASSPSTEAFF.

The chain carries TRBV5-1 and TRBJ1-1, with 10 bases lining up with TRBD1. The CDR3 consists of 15 residues. CDR1 and CDR2 from the germline V gene are SGHRS and YFSETQ. J lost 3 bases, V lost 3 bases, and 5 bases had no gene match. The CDR3: CASSSDRGRDTEAFF. The CDR3 nucleotides read TGCGCCAGCAGCTCAGACAGGGGGCGCGACACTGAAGCTTTCTTT. Using reference TRBV5-1 and TRBJ1-1 for the parts outside the CDR3, the full variable domain is KAGVTQTPRYLIKTRGQQVTLSCSPISGHRSVSWYQQTPGQGLQFLFEYFSETQRNKGNFPGRFSGRQFSNSRSEMNVSTLELGDSALYLCASSSDRGRDTEAFFGQGTRLTVV.

Details on this clone: Other DNA sequences in the same sample also yield this CDR3. This rearrangement joins TRBV12-3 or TRBV12-4 to TRBJ2-2; D is undetermined. CDR3 length equals 12 residues. The V and J ends lost 4 bases and 4 bases respectively, with 4 bases between them. CDR3: CASSSSTGELFF. In DNA form, the CDR3 reads TGTGCCAGCAGTTCTAGCACCGGGGAGCTGTTTTTT.

The gene calls are TRBV7-2 and TRBJ2-7, with D perhaps TRBD2 (6 bases). Germline-derived CDR1 and CDR2 are SGHTA and FQGNSA. The CDR3 contains 15 residues. V lost 3 bases and J 6 bases, leaving 18 bases between the germline ends. CDR3 in DNA: TGTGCCAGCAGCTTGGTTTCGGGGGAAGTACGCGAGCAGTACTTC. Translating gives CASSLVSGEVREQYF.

The V and J genes are TRBV28 and TRBJ2-7; D gene unclear. The V end lost 7 bases, the J end lost 4 bases, and 14 bases lay between the germline ends. Germline loops: CDR1 MDHEN, CDR2 SYDVKM. The CDR3 is made up of 13 amino acids. The CDR3 sequence is CASTETRDYEQYF. The CDR3 DNA is TGTGCCAGCACCGAAACCCGCGATTACGAGCAGTACTTC.

The chain couples TRBV12-3 or TRBV12-4 to TRBJ1-4; TRBD1 might be the D (5 bases). The V gene lost 3 bases and the J gene lost 8 bases, with 10 bases spanning the gap. This CDR3 spans 13 amino acids. The CDR3 loop is CASSFRGGEKLFF. In nucleotides, the CDR3 is TGTGCCAGCAGTTTTCGTGGGGGGGAAAAACTGTTTTTT.

The chain employs TRBV5-1 and TRBJ2-7; the match to TRBD1 covers 10 bases. The CDR3 runs 14 residues. V lost 4 bases, J lost 6 bases, and 7 bases stayed unmatched. Germline CDR1 reads SGHRS; CDR2 reads YFSETQ. The CDR3 spells CASSVDRGMSEQYF. The DNA for the CDR3 is TGCGCCAGCAGCGTGGACAGGGGGATGAGCGAGCAGTACTTC. Full variable domain (rest looked up from reference TRBV5-1 and TRBJ2-7): KAGVTQTPRYLIKTRGQQVTLSCSPISGHRSVSWYQQTPGQGLQFLFEYFSETQRNKGNFPGRFSGRQFSNSRSEMNVSTLELGDSALYLCASSVDRGMSEQYFGPGTRLTVT.

This rearrangement joins TRBV6-2 or TRBV6-3 to TRBJ2-3, with 11 bases aligning to TRBD2. The CDR3 length is 17 residues. V shed 2 bases and J 7 bases; nucleotides not matched to a gene: 11. CDR1 is MNHEY, CDR2 SVGEGT, per germline. The CDR3 loop reads CASSYTSTSGSLYTQYF. The CDR3 DNA reads as TGTGCCAGCAGTTACACTTCCACTAGCGGGAGCTTATATACGCAGTATTTT.

The chain uses TRBV7-9 and TRBJ1-2; TRBD1 aligns across 7 bases. V lost 6 bases to trimming and J lost 4 bases; unmatched junction nucleotides: 11. The CDR3 spans 15 residues. The germline CDR1 and CDR2 sequences are SEHNR and FQNEAQ (reference sequence). As DNA, the CDR3 is TGTGCCAGCAGGCACGGAGGGGGCTCCTCCTATGGCTACACCTTC. This gives the protein CASRHGGGSSYGYTF.

The rearrangement links TRBV2 to TRBJ2-3; TRBD1 agrees at 12 bases. With 3 bases clipped from V and 6 bases from J, the junction kept 4 bases outside the gene matches. The CDR3 runs to 15 residues. Germline V CDR1 and CDR2: SNHLY, FYNNEI. CDR3 nucleotide sequence: TGTGCCAGCAGTGATGGGGGACAGGGGGCTGATACGCAGTATTTT. This gives the protein CASSDGGQGADTQYF.

This rearrangement joins TRBV28 to TRBJ2-1; 10 bases fit TRBD1. V shed 6 bases, J shed 7 bases, and the junction held 9 bases outside the gene matches. The germline CDR1 and CDR2 sequences are MDHEN and SYDVKM. The CDR3 covers 15 residues. The CDR3 region has the DNA TGTGCCAGCAGCCCGGCGACAGGGGGCAGGAATGAGCAGTTCTTC. It encodes CASSPATGGRNEQFF. Full variable domain (rest looked up from reference TRBV28 and TRBJ2-1): DVKVTQSSRYLVKRTGEKVFLECVQDMDHENMFWYRQDPGLGLRLIYFSYDVKMKEKGDIPEGYSVSREKKERFSLILESASTNQTSMYLCASSPATGGRNEQFFGPGTRLTVL.

The V and J genes are TRBV5-6 and TRBJ1-2, with D tentatively TRBD1 (5 bases). The CDR3 loop spans 16 amino acids. The V gene lost 0 bases and the J gene lost 4 bases, with 16 bases spanning the gap. Germline-derived CDR1 and CDR2 are SGHDT and YYEEEE. This CDR3 reads CASSLAIQVRFYGYTF. CDR3 DNA: TGTGCCAGCAGCTTGGCCATACAGGTCCGTTTCTATGGCTACACCTTC.

This clone appeared once. The V gene is TRBV6-5, the J gene TRBJ2-3; 9 positions agree with TRBD2. Germline values: CDR1 MNHEY, CDR2 SVGAGI. CDR3 length: 16 residues. Trimming removed 4 bases from V and 0 bases from J; junction bases left unmatched: 5. The DNA for the CDR3 is TGTGCCAGCAGTTCGGGACTAGCAGCTAGCACAGATACGCAGTATTTT. As protein: CASSSGLAASTDTQYF.